These 17 T cell receptor beta chains originate from one sample sequenced in a study of cytomegalovirus exposure and HLA in healthy donors. Clones were read by immunoSEQ multiplex PCR, and TCRdb kept only the in-frame ones, dropping some. The sample lists 150,000 to 180,000 clones, 86% occurring once. The sample comprised PBMCs. Source of these receptors: a man aged 18 to 30 in good health and CMV-seropositive.

The V gene is TRBV7-2, the J gene TRBJ2-1; tentatively, D is TRBD1 (6 bases). The V and J ends lost 3 bases and 6 bases respectively, with 6 bases between them. The length of the CDR3 is 12 residues. From germline, CDR1 is SGHTA and CDR2 FQGNSA. The CDR3 region is CASSLTGNEQFF. CDR3 DNA sequence: TGTGCCAGCAGCTTGACAGGCAATGAGCAGTTCTTC.

The chain uses TRBV6-1 and TRBJ1-2; D is unresolved. The CDR3 has 15 amino acids. Per germline, CDR1 MNHNS and CDR2 SASEGT. Trimming removed 0 bases at V and 6 bases at J, with 14 bases between. CDR3 in DNA: TGTGCCAGCAGTGAAGCAAGCCCGGGTACCAATGGCTACACCTTC. Protein product: CASSEASPGTNGYTF.

The chain recombines TRBV20-1 with TRBJ1-2; a possible D gene is TRBD1 (6 bases). Germline CDR1 is DFQATT and CDR2 is SNEGSKA (reference sequence). The CDR3 contains 11 residues. In DNA, the CDR3 is TGCTCAGGGAGGGGGAACTATGGCTACACCTTC. This codes for CSGRGNYGYTF.

The chain joins TRBV11-2 to TRBJ2-7, with TRBD1 identical over 7 bases. V shed 5 bases, J shed 4 bases, and the junction held 5 bases outside the gene matches. The CDR3 has 13 amino acids. CDR1 is SGHAT and CDR2 is FQNNGV in the germline V gene. CDR3 sequence: CASSADRAYEQYF. In DNA form, the CDR3 reads TGTGCCAGCAGCGCTGACAGGGCGTACGAGCAGTACTTC.

This sequence joins TRBV7-2 and TRBJ2-2; D might be TRBD2 (5 bases). The CDR3 is 13 amino acids. Deletions cut 6 bases from V and 5 bases from J, with 10 bases between. The germline V gene has CDR1 SGHTA and CDR2 FQGNSA. Written as DNA, the CDR3 is TGTGCCAGCAGATCAAGAGGGACCGGGGAGCTGTTTTTT. Its protein is CASRSRGTGELFF.

In its sample, this clone was seen once. V usage is TRBV29-1 and J usage is TRBJ2-3; the match to TRBD2 covers 7 bases. Germline assignment: CDR1 SQVTM and CDR2 ANQGSEA. CDR3 length equals 15 residues. Trimming cost V 7 bases and J 1 base; bases outside gene matches: 11. The CDR3 DNA sequence: TGCAGCGGATCCCACATAGCGGGCCGCACAGATACGCAGTATTTT. This encodes CSGSHIAGRTDTQYF.

The chain combines TRBV6-4 with TRBJ2-3, with D possibly TRBD1 on 6 matching bases. Trimming removed 6 bases at V and 0 bases at J, with 10 bases between. The CDR3 is 14 amino acids. Germline assignment: CDR1 MRHNA and CDR2 SNTAGT. The DNA of the CDR3 is TGTGCCAGCAGAAAACAGGGAAGCACAGATACGCAGTATTTT. Translated, it gives CASRKQGSTDTQYF.

This clone appeared a single time. The chain combines TRBV13 with TRBJ2-3; 7 bases fit TRBD2. The CDR3 sequence is 18 residues long. Germline values: CDR1 PRHDT, CDR2 FYEKMQ (reference sequence). V dropped 0 bases and J dropped 3; count of bases not matched to a gene: 12. The CDR3 DNA sequence: TGTGCCAGCAGCTTAGGCCTAGTGGGGGAGGGCCTGACAGATACGCAGTATTTT. Protein sequence: CASSLGLVGEGLTDTQYF.

The V call is TRBV18, the J call TRBJ2-7; D remains ambiguous. From germline, CDR1 is KGHSH and CDR2 LQKENI. V was cut by 5 bases and J by 4 bases, with 12 bases left in between. The CDR3 spans 13 residues. The CDR3 loop is CASSDSGRYEQYF. CDR3 nucleotides: TGTGCCAGCTCAGATTCAGGCAGGTACGAGCAGTACTTC.

The rearrangement links TRBV5-6 to TRBJ2-7, with 11 positions matching TRBD2. V shed 0 bases and J 2 bases; nucleotides not matched to a gene: 7. The length of the CDR3 is 17 residues. From germline, CDR1 is SGHDT and CDR2 YYEEEE. CDR3 amino acids: CASSLAPSGRSAYEQYF. For the CDR3, the DNA is TGTGCCAGCAGCTTGGCCCCTAGCGGGAGGTCGGCCTACGAGCAGTACTTC.

Remarks on this clone: Other DNA sequences in this sample translate to the same CDR3. V is TRBV2 and J is TRBJ2-2; tentatively, D is TRBD1 (6 bases). From germline, CDR1 is SNHLY and CDR2 FYNNEI. The CDR3 has 13 amino acids. With 4 bases removed from V and 5 bases from J, the gap between germline ends came to 8 bases. The chain's CDR3 is CASSAQGTGELFF. CDR3 DNA sequence: TGTGCCAGCAGTGCACAGGGTACCGGGGAGCTGTTTTTT.

The chain joins TRBV18 to TRBJ2-2; 7 nucleotides align to TRBD1. V was pared by 6 bases and J by 0 bases, with 4 bases of the junction left unmatched. This CDR3 has 15 amino acids. Germline V gives CDR1 KGHSH, CDR2 LQKENI. Here the CDR3 reads CASSRDRANTGELFF. CDR3 coding DNA: TGTGCCAGCTCTCGAGACAGGGCGAACACCGGGGAGCTGTTTTTT.

The chain combines TRBV19 with TRBJ1-5; the D gene is possibly TRBD1 (5 bases). V lost 4 bases and J lost 0, with 16 bases in between. In germline, CDR1 is LNHDA, CDR2 SQIVND (reference sequence). CDR3 length equals 17 residues. Here the CDR3 reads CASSRGGSLFSNQPQHF. The CDR3 nucleotides are TGTGCCAGTAGTAGGGGCGGATCCCTTTTTAGCAATCAGCCCCAGCATTTT.

As DNA, the CDR3 is TGTGCCAGCAGCTTAGCCTATACAGATACGCAGTATTTT. Protein product: CASSLAYTDTQYF. The genes are TRBV7-2 and TRBJ2-3; D unclear. Germline values: CDR1 SGHTA, CDR2 FQGNSA. V was cut by 0 bases and J by 3 bases, with 4 bases left in between. The CDR3 consists of 13 residues.

The J gene is TRBJ2-5, the V gene TRBV5-5, with D maybe TRBD1 (6 bases). Trimming shortened V by 6 bases and J by 1 base, and 13 bases separated the two germline ends. The CDR3 runs to 14 residues. Looked up from germline, CDR1 is SGHKS and CDR2 is YYEKEE (reference sequence). CDR3 sequence reads: CASNLLTGQETQYF. The CDR3 nucleotides are TGTGCCAGCAACCTGCTGACAGGCCAAGAGACCCAGTACTTC.

In its sample, this clone was seen a few times. The chain carries TRBV19 and TRBJ2-7; D is possibly TRBD1 (6 bases). The CDR3 loop spans 14 amino acids. Deletions cut 6 bases from V and 5 bases from J, with 17 bases between. Germline assignment: CDR1 LNHDA and CDR2 SQIVND (reference sequence). The CDR3 here is CASSLATGGHEQYF. The CDR3 nucleotides read TGTGCCAGTAGCCTCGCGACAGGTGGCCACGAGCAGTACTTC.

J is TRBJ2-5 and V is TRBV6-5; D gene ambiguous. Germline CDR1 MNHEY, CDR2 SVGAGI. The CDR3 consists of 12 residues. The V gene lost 1 base and the J gene lost 4 bases, with 4 bases spanning the gap. CDR3 in DNA: TGTGCCAGCAGTTACTTCGGAGAGACCCAGTACTTC. It yields the protein CASSYFGETQYF.